Each of the 22 T cell receptor beta chains below was sequenced from the same sample in a study of cytomegalovirus exposure and HLA in healthy donors. Primers for the PCR totalled 60 Vbeta and 13 Jbeta. TCRdb keeps only in-frame clones here, not all; method: immunoSEQ multiplex PCR. The top ten hold roughly 3.2% of the sample, which has over 90,000 clones, 64% seen once. Sequenced input: PBMCs. The receptors were sampled from a man aged 60 to 75 in good health and CMV-seronegative.

Only a few counts were recorded for this clone. V and J are TRBV25-1 and TRBJ2-7; 13 bases match TRBD2. The ends lost 5 bases at V and 5 bases at J; junction bases unmatched: 9. This CDR3 spans 16 amino acids. Germline CDR1 MGHDK, CDR2 SYGVNS. CDR3 protein: CASSPRTSGRNNEQYF. The CDR3 coding sequence is TGTGCCAGCAGTCCTCGGACTAGCGGGAGAAACAACGAGCAGTACTTC.

The chain links TRBV6-6 to TRBJ2-3; D call uncertain. This CDR3 is 12 amino acids long. Germline lookup yields CDR1 MNHNY and CDR2 SVGAGI (reference sequence). V lost 6 bases and J 2 bases, leaving 6 bases between the germline ends. The CDR3: CASRATTDTQYF. CDR3 coding DNA: TGTGCCAGCAGAGCAACCACAGATACGCAGTATTTT.

This clone was seen a few times. The chain uses TRBV21-1 and TRBJ2-7; the table assigns TRBD2, which was not confirmed against the DNA. TRBV21-1 is flagged as a pseudogene. The CDR3 loop spans 17 amino acids. In nucleotides, the CDR3 is TGTGCCAGCAGCCCCTGCAGAGGGGTTAGCGGGAGATACGAGCAGTACTTC. This codes for CASSPCRGVSGRYEQYF.

This rearrangement joins TRBV27 to TRBJ1-2; TRBD1 aligns across 7 bases. V lost 6 bases, J lost 0 bases, and 4 bases stayed unmatched. From germline, CDR1 is MNHEY and CDR2 SMNVEV (reference sequence). There are 14 residues in the CDR3. CDR3 in amino acids: CASSYRGANYGYTF. In DNA, the CDR3 is TGTGCCAGCAGCTACAGGGGAGCTAACTATGGCTACACCTTC.

The V and J genes are TRBV11-2 and TRBJ2-5, with D possibly being TRBD1 (6 bases). The V end was cut by 5 bases, the J end by 5 bases, with 15 bases between. Germline CDR1 and CDR2: SGHAT and FQNNGV. The CDR3 is made up of 14 amino acids. The CDR3 bases are TGTGCCAGCAGCCTCCTGCAGGGGTCGGAGACCCAGTACTTC. Protein sequence: CASSLLQGSETQYF.

V and J are TRBV28 and TRBJ1-3, with TRBD1 as a possible D gene (5 bases). V was pared by 2 bases and J by 9 bases, with 11 bases between. This CDR3 region has 13 residues. From germline, CDR1 is MDHEN and CDR2 SYDVKM. The CDR3 reads CASSLDGAPTIYF. The CDR3 DNA is TGTGCCAGCAGTTTAGATGGGGCACCCACCATATATTTT. Full variable domain (rest looked up from reference TRBV28 and TRBJ1-3): DVKVTQSSRYLVKRTGEKVFLECVQDMDHENMFWYRQDPGLGLRLIYFSYDVKMKEKGDIPEGYSVSREKKERFSLILESASTNQTSMYLCASSLDGAPTIYFGEGSWLTVV.

CDR3 coding DNA: TGTGCCTGGCCAGCGGGAGGCAGGAATGAGCAGTTCTTC. Amino acid sequence: CAWPAGGRNEQFF. This chain joins TRBV2 and TRBJ2-1, with TRBD2 identical over 9 bases. Germline V lookup: CDR1 SNHLY, CDR2 FYNNEI. The CDR3 totals 13 residues. V shed 11 bases and J 7 bases; nucleotides not matched to a gene: 9.

The genes are TRBV5-1 and TRBJ1-1, with 11 nucleotides matching TRBD1. Trimming cost V 2 bases and J 4 bases; bases outside gene matches: 1. CDR1 SGHRS and CDR2 YFSETQ come from the germline V gene. The length of the CDR3 is 14 residues. CDR3 sequence reads: CASSLGTGGTEAFF. The CDR3 DNA sequence: TGCGCCAGCAGCTTAGGGACAGGGGGCACTGAAGCTTTCTTT.

This rearrangement joins TRBV7-9 to TRBJ1-1, with D tentatively TRBD1 (6 bases). The germline CDR1 and CDR2 sequences are SEHNR and FQNEAQ (reference sequence). The CDR3 has 16 amino acids. Trimming removed 5 bases at V and 0 bases at J, with 16 bases between. CDR3 loop: CASSPLDSPMNTEAFF. CDR3 DNA sequence: TGTGCCAGCAGCCCATTGGACAGCCCAATGAACACTGAAGCTTTCTTT.

This clone was seen a handful of times. The rearrangement joins TRBV29-1 to TRBJ1-2; 7 bases match TRBD1. CDR1 SQVTM and CDR2 ANQGSEA come from the germline V gene. The junction had 9 bases not matched to a gene; V was cut back by 4 bases and J by 4 bases. This CDR3 has 14 amino acids. The CDR3 DNA sequence: TGCAGCGTTGCTCCCCGGGACAGCCTCTATGGCTACACCTTC. This codes for CSVAPRDSLYGYTF.

J is TRBJ2-2 and V is TRBV19; D may be TRBD1 (6 bases). Trimming took off 2 bases at V and 0 bases at J, with 22 bases between the two ends. This CDR3 contains 20 residues. The V gene's germline CDR1 is LNHDA and CDR2 SQIVND (reference sequence). This chain's CDR3 is CASSIRFLADSLTNTGELFF. The CDR3 DNA reads as TGTGCCAGTAGTATAAGATTCCTCGCGGACAGTCTAACGAACACCGGGGAGCTGTTTTTT.

V and J are TRBV28 and TRBJ1-2; D may be TRBD1 (5 bases). Germline CDR1 MDHEN, CDR2 SYDVKM. The CDR3 spans 13 residues. Between the trimmed V and J ends, which lost 4 bases and 6 bases, there was a span of 12 bases. CDR3 bases: TGTGCCAGCAGTTCCCCCCGCAGGGATGGCTACACCTTC. Its protein product is CASSSPRRDGYTF.

The J gene is TRBJ1-1, the V gene TRBV7-9; D is unresolved. The CDR3 is 13 amino acids. V lost 4 bases, J lost 2 bases, and 8 bases lay in between. Looked up from germline, CDR1 is SEHNR and CDR2 is FQNEAQ (reference sequence). CDR3 loop: CASSSDFNTEAFF. CDR3 nucleotide sequence: TGTGCCAGCAGCTCGGACTTCAACACTGAAGCTTTCTTT.

The rearrangement joins TRBV5-5 to TRBJ2-6; no clear D gene. The CDR3 runs 17 residues. V was clipped by 0 bases and J by 2 bases, with 12 bases between them. Per germline, CDR1 SGHKS and CDR2 YYEKEE (reference sequence). CDR3 coding DNA: TGTGCCAGCAGCTTGGCCACAAGTTTCGCTGGGGCCAACGTCCTGACTTTC. Translation: CASSLATSFAGANVLTF.

V is TRBV10-1 and J is TRBJ2-7, with 9 bases identical to TRBD1. The CDR3 runs 14 residues. CDR1 and CDR2 from the germline V gene are WNHNN and SYGVQD (reference sequence). V shed 6 bases and J 4 bases; nucleotides not matched to a gene: 7. CDR3 nucleotides: TGCGCCAGCAGCCCGGGACAGGGTGGGTACGAGCAGTACTTC. Residues: CASSPGQGGYEQYF.

V usage is TRBV9 and J usage is TRBJ2-7; D perhaps matches TRBD1 (5 bases). CDR1 is SGDLS, CDR2 YYNGEE, per germline. CDR3 size: 15 residues. The V and J ends lost 1 base and 2 bases respectively, with 13 bases between them. The CDR3 coding sequence is TGTGCCAGCAGCGTAAGTCAGGGTGGTCCCTACGAGCAGTACTTC. Translation: CASSVSQGGPYEQYF.

The chain recombines TRBV7-9 with TRBJ1-1, with 10 bases identical to TRBD1. The CDR3 has 19 amino acids. Unmatched junction bases numbered 20, after V lost 5 bases and J lost 5 bases. Germline CDR1 is SEHNR and CDR2 is FQNEAQ (reference sequence). This CDR3 reads CASSPTPTWDRGEGTEAFF. In DNA, the CDR3 is TGTGCCAGCAGCCCTACACCCACCTGGGACAGGGGAGAAGGGACTGAAGCTTTCTTT.

Written as DNA, the CDR3 is TGTGCCAGCAGTAGGGCAGGGTTAACCCGAGCTTTCTTT. It codes for CASSRAGLTRAFF. The chain is built from TRBV28 and TRBJ1-1; D is possibly TRBD1 (5 bases). Deletions cut 5 bases from V and 10 bases from J, with 17 bases between. The germline V gene encodes CDR1 MDHEN and CDR2 SYDVKM. The CDR3 is 13 residues long.

The chain employs TRBV6-1 and TRBJ1-2; D perhaps matches TRBD1 (6 bases). Germline V gene data show CDR1 as MNHNS and CDR2 as SASEGT. V was clipped by 4 bases and J by 8 bases, with 14 bases between them. CDR3 length: 13 amino acids. The CDR3 DNA is TGTGCCAGCAGTGCCTATACAGGGCGCGGCTACACCTTC. Translated: CASSAYTGRGYTF.

The J gene is TRBJ1-1, the V gene TRBV19, with a tentative D call TRBD1 (6 bases). The CDR3 contains 14 residues. The V end lost 3 bases, the J end lost 5 bases, and 13 bases lay between the germline ends. Germline V gene lookup returns CDR1 LNHDA and CDR2 SQIVND (reference sequence). The CDR3 sequence is CASSIGGGRTEAFF. The CDR3 DNA is TGTGCCAGTAGTATTGGCGGGGGGCGTACTGAAGCTTTCTTT.

V and J are TRBV5-1 and TRBJ1-6; TRBD1 is a possible D gene (6 bases). Trimming stripped 0 bases from V and 4 bases from J, with 11 bases between. The germline V gene has CDR1 SGHRS and CDR2 YFSETQ. The CDR3 is made up of 16 amino acids. The CDR3 sequence is CASSLGGQTYNSPLHF. The CDR3 nucleotides read TGCGCCAGCAGCTTGGGTGGACAGACATATAATTCACCCCTCCACTTT.

V is TRBV19 and J is TRBJ1-5; no reliable D call. Germline V gene sequence: CDR1 LNHDA, CDR2 SQIVND (reference sequence). The CDR3 is 13 amino acids. V lost 10 bases and J 2 bases, leaving 12 bases between the germline ends. This CDR3 reads CATRNFGNQPQHF. CDR3 DNA: TGTGCCACGCGTAACTTTGGCAATCAGCCCCAGCATTTT.